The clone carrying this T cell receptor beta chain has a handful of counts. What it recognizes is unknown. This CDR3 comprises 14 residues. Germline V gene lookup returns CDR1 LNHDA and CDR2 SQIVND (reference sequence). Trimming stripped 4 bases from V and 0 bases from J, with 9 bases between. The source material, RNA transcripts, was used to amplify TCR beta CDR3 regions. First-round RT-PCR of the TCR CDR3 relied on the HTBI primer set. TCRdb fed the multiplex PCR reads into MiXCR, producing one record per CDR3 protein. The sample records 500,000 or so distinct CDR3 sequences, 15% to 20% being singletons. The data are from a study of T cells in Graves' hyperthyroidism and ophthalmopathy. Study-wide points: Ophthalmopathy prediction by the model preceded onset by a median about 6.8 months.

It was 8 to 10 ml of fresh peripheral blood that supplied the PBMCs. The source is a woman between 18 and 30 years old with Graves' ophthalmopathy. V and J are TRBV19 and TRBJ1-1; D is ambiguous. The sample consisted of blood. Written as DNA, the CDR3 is TGTGCCAGTAGTAGCCGGGCTCTGAACACTGAAGCTTTCTTT. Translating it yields CASSSRALNTEAFF.